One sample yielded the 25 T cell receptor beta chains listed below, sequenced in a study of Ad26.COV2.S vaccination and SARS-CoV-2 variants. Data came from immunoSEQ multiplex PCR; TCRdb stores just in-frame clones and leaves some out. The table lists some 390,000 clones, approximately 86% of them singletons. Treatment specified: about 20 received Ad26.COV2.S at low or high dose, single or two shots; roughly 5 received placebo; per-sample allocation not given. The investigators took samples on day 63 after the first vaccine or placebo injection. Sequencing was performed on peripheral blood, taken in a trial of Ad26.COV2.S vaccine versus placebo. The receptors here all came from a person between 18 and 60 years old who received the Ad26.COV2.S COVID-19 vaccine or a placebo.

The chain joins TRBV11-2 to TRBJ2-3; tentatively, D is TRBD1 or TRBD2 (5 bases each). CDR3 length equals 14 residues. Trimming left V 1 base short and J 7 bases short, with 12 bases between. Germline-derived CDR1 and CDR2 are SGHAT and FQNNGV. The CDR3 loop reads CASSLVLRDHTQYF. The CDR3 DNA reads TGTGCCAGCAGCTTAGTTCTCAGGGACCATACGCAGTATTTT.

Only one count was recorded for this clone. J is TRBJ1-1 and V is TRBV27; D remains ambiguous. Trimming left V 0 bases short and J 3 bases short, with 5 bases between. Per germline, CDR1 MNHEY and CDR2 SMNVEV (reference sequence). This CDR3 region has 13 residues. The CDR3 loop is CASSLSTYTEAFF. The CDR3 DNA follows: TGTGCCAGCAGTTTATCAACGTACACTGAAGCTTTCTTT.

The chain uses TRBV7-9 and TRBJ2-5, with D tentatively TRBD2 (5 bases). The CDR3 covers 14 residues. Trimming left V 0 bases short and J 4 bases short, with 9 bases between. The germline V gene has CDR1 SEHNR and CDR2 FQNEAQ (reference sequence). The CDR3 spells CASSLALGRETQYF. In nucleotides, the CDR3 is TGTGCCAGCAGCTTAGCCTTAGGGAGAGAGACCCAGTACTTC. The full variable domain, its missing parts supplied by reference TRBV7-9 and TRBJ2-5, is DTGVSQNPRHKITKRGQNVTFRCDPISEHNRLYWYRQTLGQGPEFLTYFQNEAQLEKSRLLSDRFSAERPKGSFSTLEIQRTEQGDSAMYLCASSLALGRETQYFGPGTRLLVL.

CDR3 residues: CSGGQGMNTEAFF. The CDR3 nucleotides are TGCAGCGGTGGACAGGGTATGAACACTGAAGCTTTCTTT. This chain connects TRBV29-1 to TRBJ1-1; 8 positions match TRBD1. The CDR3 is 13 residues long. V lost 7 bases and J lost 0; bases outside the gene matches: 4. CDR1 SQVTM and CDR2 ANQGSEA come from the germline V gene. Filled out from reference TRBV29-1 and TRBJ1-1, the complete variable domain reads SAVISQKPSRDICQRGTSLTIQCQVDSQVTMMFWYRQQPGQSLTLIATANQGSEATYESGFVIDKFPISRPNLTFSTLTVSNMSPEDSSIYLCSGGQGMNTEAFFGQGTRLTVV.

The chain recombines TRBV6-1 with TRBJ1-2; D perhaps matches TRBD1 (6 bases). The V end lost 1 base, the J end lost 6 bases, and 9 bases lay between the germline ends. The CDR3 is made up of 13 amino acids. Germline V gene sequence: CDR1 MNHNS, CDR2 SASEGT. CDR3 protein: CASSEVGGDGYTF. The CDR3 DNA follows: TGTGCCAGCAGTGAAGTAGGGGGGGATGGCTACACCTTC.

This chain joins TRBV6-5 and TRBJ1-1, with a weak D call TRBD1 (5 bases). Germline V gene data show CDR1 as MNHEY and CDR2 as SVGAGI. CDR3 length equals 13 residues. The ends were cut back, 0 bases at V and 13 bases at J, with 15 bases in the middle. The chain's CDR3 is CASSYSLGQGSFF. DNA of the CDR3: TGTGCCAGCAGTTACTCGTTAGGCCAGGGTAGTTTCTTT.

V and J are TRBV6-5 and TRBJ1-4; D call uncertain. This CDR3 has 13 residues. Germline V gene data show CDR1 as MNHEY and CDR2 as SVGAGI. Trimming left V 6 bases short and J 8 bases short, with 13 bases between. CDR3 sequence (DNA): TGTGCCAGCAGGGAGAGCGGGAAAGAAAAACTGTTTTTT. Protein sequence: CASRESGKEKLFF.

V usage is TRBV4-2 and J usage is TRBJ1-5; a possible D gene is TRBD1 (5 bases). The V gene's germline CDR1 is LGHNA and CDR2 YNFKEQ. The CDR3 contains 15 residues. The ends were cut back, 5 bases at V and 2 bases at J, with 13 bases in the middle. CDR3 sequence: CASSSDSLGNQPQHF. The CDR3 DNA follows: TGTGCCAGCAGCTCCGACAGCCTTGGCAATCAGCCCCAGCATTTT.

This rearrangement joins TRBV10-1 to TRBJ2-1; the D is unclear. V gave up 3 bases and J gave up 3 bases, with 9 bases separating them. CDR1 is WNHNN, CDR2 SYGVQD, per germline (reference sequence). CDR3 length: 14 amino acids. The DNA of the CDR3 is TGCGCCAGCAGTGACCGGACGGGCTACAATGAGCAGTTCTTC. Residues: CASSDRTGYNEQFF.

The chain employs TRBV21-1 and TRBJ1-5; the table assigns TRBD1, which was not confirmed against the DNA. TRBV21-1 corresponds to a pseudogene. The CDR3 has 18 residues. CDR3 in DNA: TGTGCCAGCAGCTCCCGGTTGGGGCGTATGTATAGCAATCAGCCCCAGCATTTT. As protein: CASSSRLGRMYSNQPQHF.

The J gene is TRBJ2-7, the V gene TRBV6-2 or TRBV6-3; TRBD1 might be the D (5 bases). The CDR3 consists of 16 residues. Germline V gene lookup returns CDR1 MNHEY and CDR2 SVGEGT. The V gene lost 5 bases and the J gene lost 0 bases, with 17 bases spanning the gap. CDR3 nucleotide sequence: TGTGCCAGCAGTCGAACCCACAGGAACCCCTCCTACGAGCAGTACTTC. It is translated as CASSRTHRNPSYEQYF.

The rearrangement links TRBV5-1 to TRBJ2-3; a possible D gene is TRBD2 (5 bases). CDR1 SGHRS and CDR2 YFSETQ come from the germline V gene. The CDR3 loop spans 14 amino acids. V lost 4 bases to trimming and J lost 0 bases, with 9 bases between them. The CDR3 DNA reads TGCGCCAGCAGCATGCGGACTAGCACAGATACGCAGTATTTT. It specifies CASSMRTSTDTQYF.

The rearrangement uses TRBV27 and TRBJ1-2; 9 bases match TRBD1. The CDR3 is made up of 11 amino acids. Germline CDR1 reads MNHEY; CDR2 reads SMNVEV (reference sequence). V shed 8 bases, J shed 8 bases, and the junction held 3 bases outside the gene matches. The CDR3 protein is CASGQGLGYTF. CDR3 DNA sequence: TGTGCCAGCGGACAGGGGTTGGGCTACACCTTC.

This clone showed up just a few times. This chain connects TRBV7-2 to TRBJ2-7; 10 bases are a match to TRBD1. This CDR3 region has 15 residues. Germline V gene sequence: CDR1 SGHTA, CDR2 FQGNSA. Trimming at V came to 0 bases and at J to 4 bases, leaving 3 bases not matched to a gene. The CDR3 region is CASSLAGTGAYEQYF. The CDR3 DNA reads TGTGCCAGCAGCTTAGCGGGGACAGGGGCTTACGAGCAGTACTTC.

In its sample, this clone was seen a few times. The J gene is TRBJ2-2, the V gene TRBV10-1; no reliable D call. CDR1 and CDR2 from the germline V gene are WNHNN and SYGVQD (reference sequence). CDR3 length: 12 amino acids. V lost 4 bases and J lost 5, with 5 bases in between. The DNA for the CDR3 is TGCGCCAGCAGTGGGGGAACCGGGGAGCTGTTTTTT. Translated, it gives CASSGGTGELFF.

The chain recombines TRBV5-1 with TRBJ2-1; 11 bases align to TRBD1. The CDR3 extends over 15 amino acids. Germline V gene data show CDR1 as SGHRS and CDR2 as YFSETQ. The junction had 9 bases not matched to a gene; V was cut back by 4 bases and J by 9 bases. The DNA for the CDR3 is TGCGCCAGCAGCCAAGGACAGGGGGCTGGTACTGAGCAGTTCTTC. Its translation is CASSQGQGAGTEQFF.

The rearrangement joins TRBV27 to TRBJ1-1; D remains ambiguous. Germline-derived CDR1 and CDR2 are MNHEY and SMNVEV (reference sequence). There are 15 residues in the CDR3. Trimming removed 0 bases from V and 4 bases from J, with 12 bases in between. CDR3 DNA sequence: TGTGCCAGCAGTTTATCCTCCGTTTGGGGCACTGAAGCTTTCTTT. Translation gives CASSLSSVWGTEAFF.

In DNA form, the CDR3 reads TGTGCCAGCTCACCAGGGTCCTATACGAATTCACCCCTCCACTTT. Its translation: CASSPGSYTNSPLHF. The chain combines TRBV18 with TRBJ1-6; D unresolved. This CDR3 region has 15 residues. V was cut by 2 bases and J by 7 bases, with 12 bases left in between. Germline CDR1 and CDR2: KGHSH and LQKENI. The full variable domain, with the rest looked up from reference TRBV18 and TRBJ1-6, is NAGVMQNPRHLVRRRGQEARLRCSPMKGHSHVYWYRQLPEEGLKFMVYLQKENIIDESGMPKERFSAEFPKEGPSILRIQQVVRGDSAAYFCASSPGSYTNSPLHFGNGTRLTVT.

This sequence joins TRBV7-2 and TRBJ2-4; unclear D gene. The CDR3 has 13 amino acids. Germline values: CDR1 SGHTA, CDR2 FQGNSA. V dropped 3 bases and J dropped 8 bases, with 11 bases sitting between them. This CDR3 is CASSLTGLDIQYF. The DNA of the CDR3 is TGTGCCAGCAGCTTGACCGGATTGGACATTCAGTACTTC.

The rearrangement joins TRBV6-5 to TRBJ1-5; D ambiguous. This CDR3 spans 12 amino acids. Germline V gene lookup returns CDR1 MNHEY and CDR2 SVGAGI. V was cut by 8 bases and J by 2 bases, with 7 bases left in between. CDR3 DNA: TGTGCCAGCGGGATTGGCAATCAGCCCCAGCATTTT. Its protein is CASGIGNQPQHF.

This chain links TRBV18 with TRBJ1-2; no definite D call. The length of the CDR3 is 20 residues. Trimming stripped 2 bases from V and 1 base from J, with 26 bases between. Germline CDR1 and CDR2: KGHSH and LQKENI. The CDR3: CASSPLRVGLSRGHNYGYTF. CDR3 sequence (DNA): TGTGCCAGCTCACCATTGAGGGTCGGACTTTCTCGTGGTCATAACTATGGCTACACCTTC.

The DNA of the CDR3 is TGTGCCAGCAGCTTGGGGACGAGCTCCTACAATGAGCAGTTCTTC. Translating it yields CASSLGTSSYNEQFF. The genes are TRBV5-8 and TRBJ2-1; D is unclear. Trimming pared 0 bases from V and 0 bases from J, leaving 7 bases between. This CDR3 spans 15 amino acids. Germline CDR1 and CDR2: SGHTS and YDEGEE.

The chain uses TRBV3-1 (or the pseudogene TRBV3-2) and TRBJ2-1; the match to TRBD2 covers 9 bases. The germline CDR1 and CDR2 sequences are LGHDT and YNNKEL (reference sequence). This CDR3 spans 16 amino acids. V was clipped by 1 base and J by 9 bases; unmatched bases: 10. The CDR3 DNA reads TGTGCCAGCAGCCAAGGCCACGGGGTAGCGGGGGTTGAGCAGTTCTTC. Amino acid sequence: CASSQGHGVAGVEQFF.

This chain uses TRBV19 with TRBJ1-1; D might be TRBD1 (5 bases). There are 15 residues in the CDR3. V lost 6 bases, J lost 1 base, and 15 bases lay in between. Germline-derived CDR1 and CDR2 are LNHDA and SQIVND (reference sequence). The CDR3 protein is CASRDGGISNTEAFF. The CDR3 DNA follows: TGTGCCAGTAGAGATGGGGGGATCTCGAACACTGAAGCTTTCTTT.

Here the CDR3 reads CASSPAWTSGEQYF. The CDR3 DNA follows: TGTGCCAGCTCACCGGCGTGGACTAGCGGGGAGCAGTACTTC. The rearrangement links TRBV18 to TRBJ2-7, with TRBD2 matching 11 bases. Germline CDR1 KGHSH, CDR2 LQKENI. The J segment lost 7 bases and the V segment lost 3 bases, leaving 5 bases of the junction unmatched. This CDR3 has 14 residues.